This T cell receptor beta chain was documented in a study of blood T cell repertoires in COVID-19. The V and J ends lost 4 bases and 4 bases, in that order; junction bases with no gene match: 6. CDR3 length equals 15 residues. Germline V gives CDR1 SGHRS, CDR2 YFSETQ. The count of this clone is one. Generated by immunoSEQ multiplex PCR, the TCRdb table keeps only in-frame clones and is missing some. The sample includes about 130,000 clones, 86% of them seen just once. Sequencing was performed on PBMCs or T cells enriched from blood (not recorded which). This sequence originates from a man in his forties or fifties who had recovered from COVID-19. This chain joins TRBV5-1 and TRBJ1-2, with 11 bases identical to TRBD1. CDR3 coding DNA: TGCGCCAGCAGCCTAGGGACAGGGGGGAGCTATGGCTACACCTTC. As protein: CASSLGTGGSYGYTF. The whole variable domain, filled in from reference TRBV5-1 and TRBJ1-2, reads KAGVTQTPRYLIKTRGQQVTLSCSPISGHRSVSWYQQTPGQGLQFLFEYFSETQRNKGNFPGRFSGRQFSNSRSEMNVSTLELGDSALYLCASSLGTGGSYGYTFGSGTRLTVV.